A selection of T cell receptor beta chains follows, all from one sample in a study of shared clonotypes between healthy human individuals. Method: immunoSEQ multiplex PCR; TCRdb's copy keeps in-frame clones and lacks some. The sample has roughly 2 million clones, about 95% seen once. The material sequenced was naive CD8+ T cells sorted from blood. The source is a man between 18 and 35 years old in good health. CDR3s include the opening cysteine and the closing phenylalanine or tryptophan. D genes are given only for firm matches. Not every row has a clone size; where given, it reads once, few, many or a size class.

cdr3_aa,cdr3_nt,v_call,j_call,cdr3_length,d_call,clone_size
CASSGQDRGYTF,TGTGCCAGCAGCGGACAGGACCGGGGCTACACCTTC,TRBV9,TRBJ1-2,12,-,-
CASSEAEWQGGYEQYF,TGTGCCAGCAGTGAAGCGGAGTGGCAGGGTGGATACGAGCAGTACTTC,TRBV6-1,TRBJ2-7,16,-,-
CASSKPQGVDEKLFF,TGTGCCAGCAGCAAACCACAGGGGGTCGATGAAAAACTGTTTTTT,TRBV7-9,TRBJ1-4,15,TRBD1,-
CASSESGSYEQYF,TGTGCCAGCAGTGAATCGGGCAGTTACGAGCAGTACTTC,TRBV6-1,TRBJ2-7,13,-,-
CASSLDRDYNEQFF,TGTGCCAGCAGTTTAGACAGGGACTACAATGAGCAGTTCTTC,TRBV28,TRBJ2-1,14,TRBD1,-
CASGMGSSYEQYF,TGTGCCAGCGGGATGGGGAGCTCCTACGAGCAGTACTTC,TRBV27,TRBJ2-7,13,-,-
CASSLERVEADTEAFF,TGCGCCAGCAGCTTGGAGCGGGTGGAGGCGGACACTGAAGCTTTCTTT,TRBV5-1,TRBJ1-1,16,-,-
CASSLDGMGGRSEQYF,TGTGCCAGCAGCTTAGACGGAATGGGGGGAAGGAGCGAGCAGTACTTC,TRBV13,TRBJ2-7,16,-,-
CASSEAWRTDEKLFF,TGTGCCAGCAGTGAAGCCTGGCGGACCGATGAAAAACTGTTTTTT,TRBV6-1,TRBJ1-4,15,-,-
CASSLSISPYEQYF,TGTGCCAGCAGTTTATCGATATCTCCCTACGAGCAGTACTTC,TRBV27,TRBJ2-7,14,-,-
CAWSLVQGPGDEQYF,TGTGCCTGGAGTCTAGTGCAGGGGCCGGGAGACGAGCAGTACTTC,TRBV30,TRBJ2-7,15,-,-
CASSLRTGTQPQHF,TGTGCCAGCAGTTTAAGGACAGGTACTCAGCCCCAGCATTTT,TRBV27,TRBJ1-5,14,TRBD1,-
CASSPRQGGLNTEAFF,TGTGCCAGCTCTCCTCGACAGGGGGGCCTGAACACTGAAGCTTTCTTT,TRBV18,TRBJ1-1,16,TRBD1,-
CASAPPGEKETQYF,TGTGCTAGCGCCCCCCCGGGGGAAAAAGAGACCCAGTACTTC,TRBV7-7,TRBJ2-5,14,-,-
CASSLSDLVTEAFF,TGTGCCAGCAGCCTGTCCGACCTGGTCACTGAAGCTTTCTTT,TRBV7-9,TRBJ1-1,14,-,-
CASSEGQGYEQYF,TGTGCCAGCAGCGAGGGACAGGGCTACGAGCAGTACTTC,TRBV9,TRBJ2-7,13,TRBD1,-
CASSSYGEKLFF,TGTGCCAGCAGCTCCTACGGCGAAAAACTGTTTTTT,TRBV7-9,TRBJ1-4,12,-,-
CASSLVLAGSNEQFF,TGTGCCAGCAGCTTAGTTCTAGCGGGGAGCAATGAGCAGTTCTTC,TRBV7-9,TRBJ2-1,15,TRBD2,-
CASSQTGRAEEQFF,TGCGCCAGCAGCCAGACAGGGAGGGCTGAGGAGCAGTTCTTC,TRBV4-1,TRBJ2-1,14,-,once
CASSQDRVGFGTEAFF,TGCGCCAGCAGCCAAGATCGGGTGGGGTTCGGTACTGAAGCTTTCTTT,TRBV4-3,TRBJ1-1,16,-,-
CASSWGSGDSYEQYF,TGCGCCAGCAGCTGGGGGAGTGGAGACTCCTACGAGCAGTACTTC,TRBV5-1,TRBJ2-7,15,-,once
CASSQGGEGYEQYF,TGCGCCAGCAGCCAAGGGGGGGAGGGCTACGAGCAGTACTTC,TRBV4-3,TRBJ2-7,14,TRBD2,-
CASSLEGAAEQYF,TGTGCCAGCAGTTTGGAAGGGGCGGCCGAGCAGTACTTC,TRBV27,TRBJ2-7,13,-,-
CASSIGQHTGELFF,TGTGCCAGTAGTATCGGGCAGCACACCGGGGAGCTGTTTTTT,TRBV19,TRBJ2-2,14,-,-
CASSLGGSPETQYF,TGTGCCAGCAGCTTAGGGGGGAGTCCAGAGACCCAGTACTTC,TRBV13,TRBJ2-5,14,-,-
CASSFGQATEYQETQYF,TGTGCCAGCAGCTTTGGACAGGCCACCGAGTACCAAGAGACCCAGTACTTC,TRBV5-6,TRBJ2-5,17,TRBD1,-
CASSVAGLNYGYTF,TGTGCCAGCAGCGTAGCAGGGCTTAACTATGGCTACACCTTC,TRBV9,TRBJ1-2,14,-,-
CASSPPSSGLETQYF,TGTGCCAGCTCACCCCCCAGTAGCGGCTTGGAGACCCAGTACTTC,TRBV18,TRBJ2-5,15,-,-
CASSRRQEVSYNSPLHF,TGTGCCAGCAGCAGAAGACAGGAGGTTTCCTATAATTCACCCCTCCACTTT,TRBV5-4,TRBJ1-6,17,-,-
CASSVGAIEQFF,TGTGCCAGCAGTGTAGGGGCGATTGAGCAGTTCTTC,TRBV6-1,TRBJ2-1,12,-,-
CASSPRGTWSYEQYF,TGTGCCAGCAGCCCAAGGGGGACATGGTCCTACGAGCAGTACTTC,TRBV11-2,TRBJ2-7,15,-,-
CASSLEGGGDYEQYF,TGTGCCAGCAGCTTAGAAGGGGGCGGGGACTACGAGCAGTACTTC,TRBV7-9,TRBJ2-7,15,-,-
CASSHTSGSYEQYF,TGTGCCAGCAGCCATACTAGCGGGAGCTACGAGCAGTACTTC,TRBV5-5,TRBJ2-7,14,TRBD2,-
CASSLIGGGHSPLHF,TGTGCCAGCAGCTTAATTGGGGGCGGCCATTCACCCCTCCACTTT,TRBV7-9,TRBJ1-6,15,-,few
CASSTRRSSYNEQFF,TGTGCCAGCAGCACCCGGCGAAGCTCCTACAATGAGCAGTTCTTC,TRBV6-1,TRBJ2-1,15,-,-